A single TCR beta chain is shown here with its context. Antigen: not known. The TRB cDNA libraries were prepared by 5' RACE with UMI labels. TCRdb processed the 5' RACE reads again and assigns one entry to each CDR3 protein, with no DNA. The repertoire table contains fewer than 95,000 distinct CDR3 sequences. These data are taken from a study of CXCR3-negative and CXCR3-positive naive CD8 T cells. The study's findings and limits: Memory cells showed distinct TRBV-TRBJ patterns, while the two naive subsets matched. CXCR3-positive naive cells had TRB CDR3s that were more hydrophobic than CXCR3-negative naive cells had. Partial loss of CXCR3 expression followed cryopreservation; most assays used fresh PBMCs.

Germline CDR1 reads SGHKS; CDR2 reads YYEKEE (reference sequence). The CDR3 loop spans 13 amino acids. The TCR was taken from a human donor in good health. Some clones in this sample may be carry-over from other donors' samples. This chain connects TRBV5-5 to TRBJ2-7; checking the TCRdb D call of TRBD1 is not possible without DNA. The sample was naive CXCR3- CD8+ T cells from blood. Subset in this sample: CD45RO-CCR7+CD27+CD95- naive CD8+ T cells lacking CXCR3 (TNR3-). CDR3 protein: CASSPGWVHEQYF.